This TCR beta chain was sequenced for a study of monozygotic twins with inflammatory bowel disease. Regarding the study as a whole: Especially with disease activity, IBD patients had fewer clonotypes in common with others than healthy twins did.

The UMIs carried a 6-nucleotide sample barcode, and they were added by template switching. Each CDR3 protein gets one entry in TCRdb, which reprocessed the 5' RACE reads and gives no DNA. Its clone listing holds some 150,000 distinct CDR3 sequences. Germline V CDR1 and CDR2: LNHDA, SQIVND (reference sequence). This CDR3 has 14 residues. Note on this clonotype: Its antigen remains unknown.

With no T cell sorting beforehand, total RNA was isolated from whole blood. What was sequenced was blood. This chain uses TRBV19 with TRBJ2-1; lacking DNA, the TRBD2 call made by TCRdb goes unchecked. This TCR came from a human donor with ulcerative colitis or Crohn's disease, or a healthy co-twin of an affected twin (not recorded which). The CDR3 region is CASSISGNVNEQFF.